This TCR beta chain came from a study of neurological immune-mediated disorders. The making of cDNA relied on 5'RACE with 10-nucleotide random UMIs. MiXCR, run by TCRdb on the 5' RACE reads, gives a single entry per CDR3 protein. The table includes some 66,000 distinct CDR3 sequences, around 3% detected once. This clonotype was recorded many times. Sequenced: PBMCs. This sequence was found in a man between 35 and 55 years old with multiple sclerosis.

CDR3 coding DNA: TGCAGTGCTAGGGGGGACGGAAATCAGCCCCAGCATTTT. Protein product: CSARGDGNQPQHF. The chain combines TRBV20-1 with TRBJ1-5; TRBD1 is a possible D gene (5 bases). There are 13 residues in the CDR3. Trimming took off 3 bases at V and 4 bases at J, with 10 bases between the two ends. The germline CDR1 and CDR2 sequences are DFQATT and SNEGSKA (reference sequence).